This paragraph reports one T cell receptor beta chain. The observed sequence ends 3 residues before the CDR3 terminus, with the missing tail filled in from the germline J gene. This record belongs to a study of T cell clonality in common variable immunodeficiency. Measured with immunoSEQ multiplex PCR; TCRdb has only the in-frame clones, and not every one. The sample was found to contain about 52,000 clones, and every one recurs. The CDR3 is 13 amino acids. Germline V gives CDR1 SGHDT, CDR2 YYEEEE. This receptor was identified in a person between 18 and 75 years old in good health. The rearrangement joins TRBV5-6 to TRBJ1-2, with 7 bases matching TRBD1. Sequencing was done on a sample of peripheral blood mononuclear cells. The CDR3 is CASSVRDSYDYTF. CDR3 bases read: TGTGCCAGCAGCGTGAGGGACAGCTACGAC.